The present T cell receptor (beta chain) was sequenced within a study of T-cell reconstitution after alpha-beta-depleted transplantation in children. Study results and limitations: The origin of high day-60 TCRbeta diversity in some patients lay in surviving recipient T cells and thymic progenitors. T cells produced anew were the main source of T-cell counts and diversity one year after transplant. Several hundred expanded graft clones reportedly supplied alpha-beta T cells about two months after transplant.

The V gene lost 1 base and the J gene lost 10 bases, with 10 bases spanning the gap. CDR3 size: 12 residues. The V gene's germline CDR1 is SNHLY and CDR2 FYNNEI. The authors prepared the TCRbeta library with unique molecular identifiers. TCRdb reanalysed the PCR reads using MiXCR and keeps one entry per CDR3 protein. The sample shows about 20,000 distinct CDR3 sequences, about an eighth of them seen only once. This clonotype was detected many times. Its antigen is currently unknown. Sequences were derived from PBMCs, mostly from graft donor cells, sampled 60 days after TCRalphabeta/CD19-depleted stem cell transplant. The J gene is TRBJ2-5, the V gene TRBV2; no firm D call. The TCR was taken from a female patient younger than 10 who had a stem cell transplant for congenital amegakaryocytic thrombocytopenia, so the T cells may come from the graft donor. The CDR3 DNA follows: TGTGCCAGCAGTGAAGGAGGATCTCGCCAGTACTTC. Residues: CASSEGGSRQYF.